The TCR beta chain described here comes from a study of cytomegalovirus exposure and HLA in healthy donors. Study-wide context: A later analysis reported the same platform for the 110 or so validation repertoires and the 666 first-cohort repertoires.

The donors formed part of the 120-subject validation cohort, distinct from the roughly 600-subject first cohort. Produced via immunoSEQ multiplex PCR; TCRdb's table is partial and in-frame only. The sample shows approximately 150,000 clones, around four fifths of them seen only once. About this clone itself: The antigen is undetermined.

Overall study findings and caveats: The authors enumerated some 160 TCR beta chains as linked to cytomegalovirus. The tendency of first-cohort TCR clusters to co-occur in the 120 or so validation repertoires emerged from a later analysis.

Source material: PBMCs. The receptor's source is a man between 25 and 39 years old in good health and CMV-seropositive.

DNA of the CDR3: TGTGCCAGCAGTCCCCCGGGACTAGGGGCAGATACGCAGTATTTT. Encoded protein: CASSPPGLGADTQYF. J is TRBJ2-3 and V is TRBV6-5; 8 bases align to TRBD2. This CDR3 spans 15 amino acids. From germline, CDR1 is MNHEY and CDR2 SVGAGI. V lost 5 bases, J lost 4 bases, and 8 bases stayed unmatched.